Listed below are T cell receptor beta chains from one sample, sequenced in a study of blood T cell repertoires in COVID-19. The protocol was immunoSEQ multiplex PCR, while the TCRdb copy is restricted to in-frame clones and leaves out a portion. The sample has roughly 240,000 clones; 65% to 90% are singletons. Sequences were obtained from peripheral blood. These receptors originate from a man over 45 with COVID-19, enrolled during active disease. Each CDR3 is given with its conserved first and last residue.

V gene	J gene	CDR3 protein
TRBV10-3	TRBJ2-1	CAISAGLAGSIGEQFF
TRBV19	TRBJ1-5	CASRLGTGGNQPQHF
TRBV4-3	TRBJ2-3	CASSQDRGLAGDTQYF
TRBV5-1	TRBJ2-3	CASSRSLPGTRVTDTQYF
TRBV4-1	TRBJ1-1	CASSQDVSRALEAFF
TRBV3-1/TRBV3-2	TRBJ1-2	CASSLTDRGDGYTF
TRBV10-3	TRBJ1-5	CAISAAPGNQPQHF
TRBV19	TRBJ2-3	CASSIGVTSLTDTQYF
TRBV9	TRBJ1-2	CASSVENKGYTF
TRBV9	TRBJ2-2	CASSVGGADTGELFF
TRBV6-2/TRBV6-3	TRBJ2-7	CASSPLDITYEQYF
TRBV6-5	TRBJ1-2	CASSRQGTNYGYTF
TRBV7-3	TRBJ2-7	CASSSDRGNEQYF
TRBV3-1/TRBV3-2	TRBJ1-2	CASSPEGSHRDGYTF
TRBV19	TRBJ1-1	CASSPDSTGRWAFF
TRBV7-8	TRBJ1-1	CASSLGRFNTEAFF
TRBV28	TRBJ2-6	CASRPPYPGTARFTGANVLTF
TRBV11-3	TRBJ2-7	CASSLTEGVEQYF
TRBV7-6	TRBJ2-1	CASSLVLRGAKYNEQFF
TRBV7-2	TRBJ1-1	CASSSGGLMNTEAFF
TRBV15	TRBJ1-5	CATRLDGNQPQHF
TRBV18	TRBJ2-7	CASSFGLAGVGEQYF
TRBV6-1	TRBJ1-1	CASSDFYSRGGYTEAFF
TRBV6-5	TRBJ2-7	CASSYSWDREAYEQYF
TRBV6-2/TRBV6-3	TRBJ1-1	CASSSEGQGAWGRTEAFF
TRBV2	TRBJ1-1	CASSEEEDRGMNTEAFF
TRBV19	TRBJ2-2	CASSIDSVTGELFF
TRBV5-1	TRBJ2-7	CASSSTGTGVYEQYF
TRBV7-2	TRBJ1-6	CASFQGAYSPLHF
TRBV9	TRBJ2-7	CASSVGGRDTYEQYF
TRBV3-1/TRBV3-2	TRBJ2-7	CASSQRDRGWEQYF
TRBV11-2	TRBJ2-6	CASSRGGGPGANVLTF
TRBV5-1	TRBJ2-7	CASSFDFYEQYF
TRBV3-1/TRBV3-2	TRBJ2-2	CASSQGTIRSGELFF
TRBV9	TRBJ2-2	CASSPQGFANTGELFF
TRBV10-1	TRBJ1-4	CASSRTGDGEKLFF
TRBV9	TRBJ2-1	CPPSDRGGAYNEQFF
TRBV7-9	TRBJ1-5	CASSRTGLNQPQHF
TRBV27	TRBJ2-1	CASSNSHNEQFF
TRBV18	TRBJ1-2	CASSAGQGRDGYTF
TRBV9	TRBJ2-7	CASSVGVGEGREQYF
TRBV5-1	TRBJ2-5	CASSSTGGQETQYF
TRBV18	TRBJ2-7	CASSPELSYEQYF
TRBV6-5	TRBJ2-5	CASSYSEVQETQYF
TRBV29-1	TRBJ2-2	CSVEEASRGSTGELFF
TRBV29-1	TRBJ2-7	CSVEGDRGSEQYF
TRBV11-2	TRBJ2-1	CASSPLGGRGGFEQFF
TRBV9	TRBJ2-5	CASSVGTSGGETQYF
TRBV7-6	TRBJ2-1	CASSTGQPPNEQFF
TRBV4-1	TRBJ2-7	CASSQDPSGTYEQYF
TRBV27	TRBJ1-1	CASSTTGGRNTEAFF
TRBV7-9	TRBJ1-4	CASSAGLSNEKLFF
TRBV19	TRBJ2-1	CASSADYHNEQFF